The 21 T cell receptor beta chains in this list originate from one sample, sequenced in a study of T cells in Graves' hyperthyroidism and ophthalmopathy. From RNA transcripts, TCR beta CDR3 regions were amplified. The HTBI primer set was used in a first-round RT-PCR of the TCR CDR3. One entry per CDR3 protein, called by TCRdb with MiXCR from the multiplex PCR reads. Of about half a million distinct CDR3 sequences listed, about 16% are singletons. The sequenced material came from blood. These receptors were collected from a woman aged 25 to 39 with Graves' ophthalmopathy.

The chain has TRBV24-1 and TRBJ2-4; 7 bases fit TRBD1. Trimming removed 7 bases from V and 7 bases from J; junction bases left unmatched: 9. The CDR3 has 14 amino acids. CDR1 and CDR2 (germline): KGHDR, SFDVKD. The DNA of the CDR3 is TGTGCCACCAGCGAAACAGGGGTTCCGAACATTCAGTACTTC. Encoded protein: CATSETGVPNIQYF.

This clonotype was detected ten times or more. V and J are TRBV30 and TRBJ1-3; D remains unclear. This CDR3 is built from 14 residues. Germline CDR1 reads GTSNPN; CDR2 reads SVGIG (reference sequence). V gave up 3 bases and J gave up 7 bases, with 16 bases separating them. In nucleotides, the CDR3 is TGTGCCTGGAGGATTCGAGGGCCGCCTAACACCATATATTTT. It specifies CAWRIRGPPNTIYF.

This clonotype was seen ten or more times. This sequence joins TRBV7-9 and TRBJ1-1; TRBD1 matches at 7 bases. The V segment lost 5 bases and the J segment 7 bases; nucleotides outside the gene matches: 7. CDR3 length: 13 residues. Germline V gene lookup returns CDR1 SEHNR and CDR2 FQNEAQ (reference sequence). This CDR3 reads CASSLTGTDEAFF. The DNA of the CDR3 is TGTGCCAGCAGCCTTACCGGGACAGATGAAGCTTTCTTT.

This clonotype was counted only a few times. The chain has TRBV5-1 and TRBJ2-3; D gene unclear. The CDR3 covers 15 residues. Trimming cost V 2 bases and J 0 bases, with 10 bases left between them. CDR1 is SGHRS, CDR2 YFSETQ, per germline. CDR3 DNA: TGCGCCAGCAGCTTCGGCCCGGCGAGCACAGATACGCAGTATTTT. Protein product: CASSFGPASTDTQYF.

The chain recombines TRBV7-3 with TRBJ2-2, with 7 bases lining up with TRBD2. CDR1 SGHTA and CDR2 FQGTGA come from the germline V gene. This CDR3 has 16 residues. J was trimmed by 1 base and V by 4 bases; bases with no gene match: 6. As DNA, the CDR3 is TGTGCCAGCAGCTCCGAGCGGGGACTGAACACCGGGGAGCTGTTTTTT. It translates to CASSSERGLNTGELFF.

This clonotype was found a few times. For the CDR3, the DNA is TGCGCCAGCAGGCTTGACGGCACAGATACGCAGTATTTT. Translation: CASRLDGTDTQYF. The chain carries TRBV10-1 and TRBJ2-3; no clear D gene. The CDR3 sequence is 13 residues long. Trimming pared 6 bases from V and 1 base from J, leaving 8 bases between. Germline CDR1 reads WNHNN; CDR2 reads SYGVQD (reference sequence).

This clonotype was found many times. The chain uses TRBV4-3 and TRBJ2-2; 11 bases are a match to TRBD1. This CDR3 contains 15 residues. The germline CDR1 and CDR2 sequences are LGHNA and YSLEER. Trimming at V came to 3 bases and at J to 6 bases, leaving 3 bases not matched to a gene. CDR3 coding DNA: TGCGCCAGCAGCCATGGGACAGGGGGAGCCGGGGAGCTGTTTTTT. Residues: CASSHGTGGAGELFF.

This clonotype was observed many times. CDR3 in DNA: TGCGCCAGCAGCTTGACAGGGTTACGCTACAATGAGCAGTTCTTC. This sequence encodes CASSLTGLRYNEQFF. This sequence joins TRBV5-1 and TRBJ2-1; D is possibly TRBD1 (6 bases). CDR1 and CDR2 (germline): SGHRS, YFSETQ. Trimming cost V 1 base and J 3 bases, with 11 bases left between them. The CDR3 length is 15 residues.

The V call is TRBV3-1, the J call TRBJ1-3, with a weak D call TRBD1 (5 bases). Trimming removed 0 bases at V and 4 bases at J, with 10 bases between. CDR3 length equals 15 residues. Germline CDR1 LGHDT, CDR2 YNNKEL (reference sequence). CDR3 sequence: CASSQDPGPGNTIYF. As DNA, the CDR3 is TGTGCCAGCAGCCAAGATCCGGGGCCCGGAAACACCATATATTTT.

In the case of this clonotype: This sequence may be a read error, since a much larger clone differs from it by one base. J is TRBJ1-1 and V is TRBV30; D gene unclear. The CDR3 length is 14 residues. Germline assignment: CDR1 GTSNPN and CDR2 SVGIG (reference sequence). The CDR3 is CAWSLTLGNTEASF. The CDR3 DNA sequence: TGTGCCTGGAGTCTCACTCTGGGGAACACTGAAGCTTCCTTT.

This clonotype turned up a few times. This sequence joins TRBV12-3 or TRBV12-4 and TRBJ1-6; D is uncertain. The CDR3 totals 14 residues. The V and J ends lost 10 bases and 5 bases respectively, with 15 bases between them. CDR3 loop: CATPLGIHNSPLHF. For the CDR3, the DNA is TGTGCCACCCCTCTAGGGATCCATAATTCACCCCTCCACTTT.

This clonotype turned up a few times. The chain carries TRBV4-2 and TRBJ2-7; 11 positions agree with TRBD2. The CDR3 is 16 residues long. J was trimmed by 6 bases and V by 0 bases; bases with no gene match: 7. In germline, CDR1 is LGHNA, CDR2 YNFKEQ. The CDR3 sequence is CASSQDRNSGRGEQYF. For the CDR3, the DNA is TGTGCCAGCAGCCAAGATCGTAATAGCGGGAGGGGCGAGCAGTACTTC.

This clonotype was detected ten times or more. The rearrangement joins TRBV5-1 to TRBJ2-1, with D possibly being TRBD2 (6 bases). CDR3 length: 15 amino acids. Germline V gives CDR1 SGHRS, CDR2 YFSETQ. Trimming left V 4 bases short and J 0 bases short, with 11 bases between. The CDR3 bases are TGCGCCAGCAGCCGGGACTCTAGCTCCTACAATGAGCAGTTCTTC. Its translation: CASSRDSSSYNEQFF.

This chain connects TRBV2 to TRBJ1-2, with D perhaps TRBD1 (6 bases). The CDR3 spans 12 residues. Germline V gene lookup returns CDR1 SNHLY and CDR2 FYNNEI. Trimming cost V 6 bases and J 8 bases, with 13 bases left between them. The CDR3 region is CASSAEGGGYTF. The DNA for the CDR3 is TGTGCCAGCAGCGCAGAGGGGGGCGGCTACACCTTC.

This sequence joins TRBV20-1 and TRBJ1-3, with TRBD1 as a possible D gene (5 bases). The CDR3 sequence is 15 residues long. CDR1 is DFQATT, CDR2 SNEGSKA, per germline (reference sequence). Deletions cut 0 bases from V and 3 bases from J, with 12 bases between. CDR3 sequence reads: CSARDGAGFGNTIYF. The CDR3 DNA is TGCAGTGCTAGAGATGGTGCAGGGTTTGGAAACACCATATATTTT.

V usage is TRBV6-1 and J usage is TRBJ2-2; D ambiguous. Per the germline V gene, CDR1 is MNHNS and CDR2 is SASEGT. Between the trimmed V and J ends, which lost 6 bases and 4 bases, there was a span of 12 bases. The CDR3 runs 14 residues. The DNA of the CDR3 is TGTGCCAGCAGGGCAGTTACCCCCACCGGGGAGCTGTTTTTT. Translation gives CASRAVTPTGELFF.

This chain connects TRBV4-3 to TRBJ1-6, with D perhaps matching TRBD1 (6 bases). This CDR3 is built from 16 residues. Trimming took off 5 bases at V and 10 bases at J, with 21 bases between the two ends. CDR1 and CDR2 (germline): LGHNA, YSLEER. This chain's CDR3 is CASSSLGGGRSSPLHF. CDR3 sequence (DNA): TGCGCCAGCAGCAGCTTGGGGGGGGGGCGAAGCTCACCCCTCCACTTT.

This clonotype was observed many times. The chain joins TRBV2 to TRBJ1-4; unclear D gene. Trimming removed 6 bases from V and 8 bases from J, with 19 bases in between. Germline loops: CDR1 SNHLY, CDR2 FYNNEI. This CDR3 has 15 residues. The CDR3: CASSAGGGLGEKLFF. In DNA form, the CDR3 reads TGTGCCAGCAGCGCCGGCGGTGGGTTGGGGGAAAAACTGTTTTTT.

In this sample, this clonotype turned up a few times. This chain's CDR3 is CASSLNTRFEPSYEQYF. CDR3 in DNA: TGCGCCAGCAGCCTGAATACGAGATTCGAACCATCCTACGAGCAGTACTTC. The chain recombines TRBV4-1 with TRBJ2-7; D is uncertain. Per the germline V gene, CDR1 is MGHRA and CDR2 is YSYEKL. V shed 4 bases and J shed 1 base, with 20 bases lying between them. This CDR3 has 17 residues.

A note on this clonotype: Just one base apart from a much larger clone, this may be a read error. This chain joins TRBV11-2 and TRBJ1-2; D gene uncertain. This CDR3 has 14 amino acids. Trimming stripped 5 bases from V and 3 bases from J, with 13 bases between. Germline V gene data show CDR1 as SGHAT and CDR2 as FQNNGV. The CDR3 bases are TGTGCCAGCAGCCCTGAGACACTCGACTATGGCTACACCTTC. It is translated as CASSPETLDYGYTF.

This clonotype showed up just a few times. The chain couples TRBV13 to TRBJ2-3; possible D gene TRBD2, 5 bases. CDR3 size: 12 residues. Germline assignment: CDR1 PRHDT and CDR2 FYEKMQ (reference sequence). V was trimmed by 5 bases and J by 4 bases, leaving 7 bases between them. CDR3 residues: CASSGEPDTQYF. The CDR3 nucleotides read TGTGCCAGCAGCGGGGAGCCAGATACGCAGTATTTT.